This T cell receptor beta chain was identified during a study of monozygotic twins with inflammatory bowel disease. Study results and limitations: Variability may have been added to patient repertoires by differing immunosuppressive treatments. A reduction in TCRbeta diversity (inverse Simpson) was seen in IBD patients relative to healthy co-twins.

Notes on this clonotype: The antigen remains unidentified.

The length of the CDR3 is 15 residues. In germline, CDR1 is SGHVS, CDR2 FQNEAQ. TCRdb re-called the 5' RACE reads and shows each CDR3 protein once, DNA omitted. The data include around 380,000 distinct CDR3 sequences; the top ten clones carry 2% to 3%. A 2.5 ml blood sample was drawn per donor. The TCR sequence derives from a human donor with ulcerative colitis or Crohn's disease, or a healthy co-twin of an affected twin (not recorded which). The chain recombines TRBV7-8 with TRBJ2-2; TCRdb's assignment of TRBD2 cannot be checked, as there is no DNA. Material for sequencing was blood. The CDR3 loop is CASSPTSGLSGELFF.